Listed below are T cell receptor beta chains from one sample, sequenced in a study of shared clonotypes between healthy human individuals. Libraries were prepared by immunoSEQ multiplex PCR; TCRdb keeps only in-frame clonotypes and omits some of them. In the table there are about a million clones, more than 65% of which are singletons. Sequencing was carried out using memory CD4+ T cells sorted from blood. The receptors come from a man aged 18 to 30 in good health. Both conserved end residues are part of each CDR3. D genes are given only for firm matches. Clone sizes are given selectively: once, few, many, or a class where the clone is expanded.

d_call: TRBD2
j_call: TRBJ2-1
clone_size: few
v_call: TRBV5-4
cdr3_aa: CASSLQLAGGKEQFF
cdr3_nt: TGTGCCAGCAGCTTACAACTAGCGGGGGGCAAAGAGCAGTTCTTC

d_call: NA
j_call: TRBJ1-6
clone_size: NA
v_call: TRBV7-9
cdr3_aa: CASSLVGAGAYNSPLHF
cdr3_nt: TGTGCCAGCAGCTTAGTTGGGGCGGGTGCTTATAATTCACCCCTCCACTTT

d_call: NA
j_call: TRBJ1-5
clone_size: NA
v_call: TRBV28
cdr3_aa: CASLGGLGGSGNQPQHF
cdr3_nt: TGTGCCAGCCTGGGGGGCCTGGGGGGTTCTGGCAATCAGCCCCAGCATTTT

d_call: NA
j_call: TRBJ1-6
clone_size: NA
v_call: TRBV11-2
cdr3_aa: CASSSETSSPLHF
cdr3_nt: TGTGCCAGCAGCTCCGAGACAAGCTCACCCCTCCACTTT

d_call: TRBD2
j_call: TRBJ2-3
clone_size: NA
v_call: TRBV13
cdr3_aa: CASSSGLAGVRGDTQYF
cdr3_nt: TGTGCCAGCAGCTCCGGACTAGCGGGAGTTCGGGGAGATACGCAGTATTTT

d_call: NA
j_call: TRBJ1-5
clone_size: NA
v_call: TRBV5-1
cdr3_aa: CASSLEGEGPPQHF
cdr3_nt: TGCGCCAGCAGTCTGGAGGGGGAGGGGCCGCCCCAGCATTTT

d_call: TRBD2
j_call: TRBJ2-3
clone_size: NA
v_call: TRBV5-6
cdr3_aa: CASSSPSGGDTQYF
cdr3_nt: TGTGCCAGCAGCTCGCCTAGCGGGGGCGATACGCAGTATTTT

d_call: NA
j_call: TRBJ2-5
clone_size: NA
v_call: TRBV4-1
cdr3_aa: CASSQDGTFKETQYF
cdr3_nt: TGCGCCAGCAGCCAAGACGGGACTTTCAAAGAGACCCAGTACTTC

d_call: NA
j_call: TRBJ2-7
clone_size: NA
v_call: TRBV19
cdr3_aa: CASSPGPYEQYF
cdr3_nt: TGTGCCAGTAGTCCAGGACCTTACGAGCAGTACTTC

d_call: TRBD1
j_call: TRBJ1-1
clone_size: NA
v_call: TRBV19
cdr3_aa: CASSIRQGQYTEAFF
cdr3_nt: TGTGCCAGTAGTATTCGACAGGGGCAATACACTGAAGCTTTCTTT

d_call: TRBD1
j_call: TRBJ1-2
clone_size: NA
v_call: TRBV18
cdr3_aa: CASSLDRNYGYTF
cdr3_nt: TGTGCCAGCTCTCTGGACAGGAACTATGGCTACACCTTC

d_call: NA
j_call: TRBJ1-4
clone_size: NA
v_call: TRBV30
cdr3_aa: CAWSPYEEVAKKLFF
cdr3_nt: TGTGCCTGGAGTCCCTACGAGGAGGTCGCTAAAAAACTGTTTTTT

d_call: NA
j_call: TRBJ2-7
clone_size: NA
v_call: TRBV2
cdr3_aa: CASSEVGYEQYF
cdr3_nt: TGTGCCAGCAGTGAAGTTGGTTACGAGCAGTACTTC

d_call: TRBD2
j_call: TRBJ2-3
clone_size: once
v_call: TRBV27
cdr3_aa: CASSFLGLAGSGGDTQYF
cdr3_nt: TGTGCCAGCAGTTTTCTGGGACTAGCGGGGTCCGGGGGAGATACGCAGTATTTT

d_call: NA
j_call: TRBJ1-4
clone_size: NA
v_call: TRBV6-1
cdr3_aa: CASSEPGQLGEKLFF
cdr3_nt: TGTGCCAGCAGTGAACCGGGGCAGCTGGGTGAAAAACTGTTTTTT

d_call: TRBD1
j_call: TRBJ1-6
clone_size: NA
v_call: TRBV7-9
cdr3_aa: CASSATGGGDSPLHF
cdr3_nt: TGTGCCAGCAGCGCTACAGGGGGCGGGGATTCACCCCTCCACTTT

d_call: NA
j_call: TRBJ2-2
clone_size: NA
v_call: TRBV27
cdr3_aa: CASSFLRVGGELFF
cdr3_nt: TGTGCCAGCAGTTTTCTGCGGGTGGGCGGGGAGCTGTTTTTT

d_call: TRBD1
j_call: TRBJ2-1
clone_size: NA
v_call: TRBV6-1
cdr3_aa: CASRTGTADNEQFF
cdr3_nt: TGTGCCAGCAGGACCGGGACAGCGGACAATGAGCAGTTCTTC

d_call: NA
j_call: TRBJ2-3
clone_size: NA
v_call: TRBV15
cdr3_aa: CATSRGRDTQYF
cdr3_nt: TGTGCCACCAGCAGAGGCCGAGATACGCAGTATTTT

d_call: NA
j_call: TRBJ1-6
clone_size: NA
v_call: TRBV19
cdr3_aa: CASSMGGDSPLHF
cdr3_nt: TGTGCCAGTAGTATGGGTGGAGATTCACCCCTCCACTTT

d_call: NA
j_call: TRBJ1-6
clone_size: few
v_call: TRBV6-6
cdr3_aa: CASSYSQVGDSPLHF
cdr3_nt: TGTGCCAGCAGTTACTCACAGGTGGGGGATTCACCCCTCCACTTT

d_call: TRBD1
j_call: TRBJ1-3
clone_size: many
v_call: TRBV4-1
cdr3_aa: CASSQDRGTASRKGGNTIYF
cdr3_nt: TGCGCCAGCAGCCAAGATCGCGGGACAGCCTCTCGGAAGGGAGGAAACACCATATATTTT

d_call: NA
j_call: TRBJ2-5
clone_size: NA
v_call: TRBV6-1
cdr3_aa: CASSPGTSQGTQYF
cdr3_nt: TGTGCCAGCAGCCCCGGGACATCGCAGGGGACCCAGTACTTC

d_call: NA
j_call: TRBJ2-7
clone_size: NA
v_call: TRBV6-4
cdr3_aa: CASSREAGNSYEQYF
cdr3_nt: TGTGCCAGCAGCCGAGAGGCCGGCAACTCCTACGAGCAGTACTTC

d_call: TRBD1
j_call: TRBJ1-2
clone_size: few
v_call: TRBV7-2
cdr3_aa: CASSLGDRAHGYTF
cdr3_nt: TGTGCCAGCAGCTTAGGGGACAGAGCCCATGGCTACACCTTC

d_call: NA
j_call: TRBJ1-1
clone_size: NA
v_call: TRBV28
cdr3_aa: CASSLAGGQGAEAFF
cdr3_nt: TGTGCCAGCAGTTTAGCTGGGGGGCAAGGCGCTGAAGCTTTCTTT

d_call: TRBD2
j_call: TRBJ2-3
clone_size: NA
v_call: TRBV11-2
cdr3_aa: CASVLAGVTDTQYF
cdr3_nt: TGTGCCAGCGTCCTAGCGGGAGTGACAGATACGCAGTATTTT

d_call: NA
j_call: TRBJ2-2
clone_size: few
v_call: TRBV10-3
cdr3_aa: CAISRGQLNTGELFF
cdr3_nt: TGTGCCATCAGCCGCGGACAGCTTAACACCGGGGAGCTGTTTTTT

d_call: TRBD1
j_call: TRBJ1-2
clone_size: NA
v_call: TRBV30
cdr3_aa: CAWSADRVKGYTF
cdr3_nt: TGTGCCTGGAGTGCGGACAGGGTAAAAGGCTACACCTTC

d_call: TRBD1
j_call: TRBJ1-6
clone_size: few
v_call: TRBV10-3
cdr3_aa: CAISRQTGGGGNSPLHF
cdr3_nt: TGTGCCATCAGCCGACAAACAGGGGGCGGGGGAAATTCACCCCTCCACTTT

d_call: NA
j_call: TRBJ1-2
clone_size: NA
v_call: TRBV28
cdr3_aa: CASGAPGFDGYTF
cdr3_nt: TGTGCCAGCGGGGCTCCAGGGTTTGATGGCTACACCTTC